This is a list of T cell receptor beta chains from one sample in a study of post-analysis software for immune sequencing data. TCRdb independently ran MiXCR on the PCR reads; one entry per CDR3 protein. The data show 820,000 or so distinct CDR3 sequences, about 57% seen once. The sequenced sample consisted of blood. The receptors were sampled from a girl aged 5 to 17 with multiple sclerosis. Both conserved end residues are part of each CDR3. Each record gives: CDR3 protein, CDR3 DNA, V gene, clone size, J gene, D gene, CDR3 length. The D gene is left open where the match is weak. Expanded clones are given a class, and other clones once, few, many or no size at all.

CSARQGPLTRTLSYEQYF	TGCAGTGCTCGACAGGGGCCGCTAACTCGTACTCTCTCCTACGAGCAGTACTTC	TRBV20-1	few	TRBJ2-7	TRBD1	18
CASSLSTPSTANEQFF	TGCGCCAGCAGCTTGAGCACCCCGTCAACTGCTAATGAGCAGTTCTTC	TRBV5-1	-	TRBJ2-1	-	16
CASRTTVSSYGQYF	TGTGCCAGCAGAACAACAGTGTCCTCCTACGGGCAGTACTTC	TRBV28	-	TRBJ2-5	-	14
CSAQTGGSSGANVLTF	TGCAGCGCCCAGACAGGGGGAAGCTCTGGGGCCAACGTCCTGACTTTC	TRBV29-1	few	TRBJ2-6	TRBD1	16
CASSGASGQGETQYF	TGTGCCAGCAGCGGGGCTAGCGGGCAGGGGGAGACCCAGTACTTC	TRBV4-2	once	TRBJ2-5	TRBD2	15
CNASGTGGRGRRYEQYF	TGCAATGCTAGCGGGACAGGGGGCAGGGGCAGACGTTACGAGCAGTACTTC	TRBV20-1	-	TRBJ2-7	TRBD1	17
CSVDRVENTEAFF	TGCAGCGTTGACAGGGTCGAGAACACTGAAGCTTTCTTT	TRBV29-1	few	TRBJ1-1	-	13
CSARDPSWRGADTQYF	TGCAGTGCTAGAGATCCGTCTTGGCGGGGGGCAGATACGCAGTATTTT	TRBV20-1	-	TRBJ2-3	TRBD2	16
CSARDVQGGLAERETQYF	TGCAGTGCTAGAGATGTTCAAGGGGGACTAGCGGAGCGAGAGACCCAGTACTTC	TRBV20-1	-	TRBJ2-5	TRBD2	18
CAISVGVGVDEQYF	TGTGCCATCAGTGTCGGGGTGGGGGTGGACGAGCAGTACTTC	TRBV10-3	-	TRBJ2-7	-	14
CASSSRPGQGFPVSNQPQHF	TGTGCCAGCAGCTCTCGACCGGGACAGGGGTTCCCCGTCAGCAATCAGCCCCAGCATTTT	TRBV7-3	-	TRBJ1-5	TRBD1	20
CSARDRGSLLQQYF	TGCAGTGCTAGAGATCGAGGGTCCCTGTTGCAGCAGTACTTC	TRBV20-1	-	TRBJ2-5	-	14
CASRQGVNEQYF	TGTGCCAGCAGGCAGGGGGTCAACGAGCAGTACTTC	TRBV6-5	-	TRBJ2-7	TRBD1	12
CSARGGLPTHNEQYF	TGCAGTGCTAGAGGAGGACTACCCACTCACAATGAGCAGTACTTC	TRBV20-1	-	TRBJ2-7	-	15
CASSQRTSGGDTQYF	TGTGCCAGCAGCCAGCGTACTAGCGGGGGAGATACGCAGTATTTT	TRBV14	-	TRBJ2-3	TRBD2	15
CASSWAVQRGGQPQHF	TGTGCCAGCAGTTGGGCCGTGCAGAGGGGTGGTCAGCCCCAGCATTTT	TRBV6-2/TRBV6-3	-	TRBJ1-5	-	16
CASSYSGGASGTSGNTGELFF	TGTGCCAGCAGTTACTCGGGGGGCGCTTCCGGGACTAGCGGTAACACCGGGGAGCTGTTTTTT	TRBV6-5	-	TRBJ2-2	TRBD2	21
CSVFDGEAFF	TGCAGCGTCTTTGACGGAGAAGCTTTCTTT	TRBV29-1	few	TRBJ1-1	-	10
CASTRSRGEQYF	TGTGCCAGCACCAGAAGCAGGGGCGAGCAGTACTTC	TRBV28	-	TRBJ2-7	-	12
CASSIPYEKLFF	TGTGCCAGTAGTATCCCTTATGAAAAACTGTTTTTT	TRBV19	-	TRBJ1-4	-	12
CATSEDNTDTQYF	TGTGCCACCAGTGAGGACAACACAGATACGCAGTATTTT	TRBV24-1	few	TRBJ2-3	-	13
CASSPGLAGIPYEQYF	TGTGCCAGCAGCCCCGGACTAGCGGGCATTCCTTACGAGCAGTACTTC	TRBV3-1	-	TRBJ2-7	TRBD2	16
CSAVTASYEQYF	TGCAGTGCCGTGACAGCCTCCTACGAGCAGTACTTC	TRBV20-1	-	TRBJ2-7	-	12
CASSAFLRRGVNSYNEQFF	TGTGCCAGCAGTGCTTTCCTTAGGCGGGGGGTCAACTCCTACAATGAGCAGTTCTTC	TRBV2	-	TRBJ2-1	TRBD2	19
CASRGLPETYEQYF	TGTGCCAGCAGAGGACTCCCGGAAACCTACGAGCAGTACTTC	TRBV25-1	-	TRBJ2-7	-	14
CASSLGNRGANYGYTF	TGTGCCAGCAGCTTAGGAAACAGGGGTGCCAACTATGGCTACACCTTC	TRBV7-6	few	TRBJ1-2	TRBD1	16
CASSLHRLAGEETQYF	TGTGCCAGCAGTTTACATCGCCTAGCGGGAGAAGAGACCCAGTACTTC	TRBV12-3/TRBV12-4	-	TRBJ2-5	TRBD2	16
CASSSGQGQSNQPQHF	TGTGCCAGCAGTTCGGGACAGGGTCAGAGCAATCAGCCCCAGCATTTT	TRBV12-3/TRBV12-4	-	TRBJ1-5	TRBD1	16
CSADKGLGTEAFF	TGCAGTGCTGACAAGGGACTTGGGACTGAAGCTTTCTTT	TRBV20-1	-	TRBJ1-1	-	13
CASSADSAGTEAFF	TGTGCCAGCAGCGCGGACTCGGCGGGCACTGAAGCTTTCTTT	TRBV9	-	TRBJ1-1	-	14
CASSVSDSPGIQYF	TGTGCCAGCAGCGTCTCAGACAGTCCAGGGATCCAGTACTTC	TRBV9	-	TRBJ2-5	-	14
CSAEPRSSYEQYF	TGCAGTGCTGAACCGCGGAGCTCCTACGAGCAGTACTTC	TRBV20-1	few	TRBJ2-7	-	13
CASSSPGRGDTEAFF	TGTGCCAGCAGCTCCCCGGGACGGGGAGACACTGAAGCTTTCTTT	TRBV13	-	TRBJ1-1	-	15
CASSVQTGENTEAFF	TGTGCCAGCAGCGTACAGACAGGGGAGAACACTGAAGCTTTCTTT	TRBV9	few	TRBJ1-1	TRBD1	15
CASSLGRGARGYTF	TGCGCCAGCAGCTTGGGGCGGGGGGCGCGTGGCTACACCTTC	TRBV5-1	-	TRBJ1-2	-	14
CASSQTGGLSYEQYF	TGTGCCAGCAGTCAAACCGGCGGTCTCTCCTACGAGCAGTACTTC	TRBV3-1	-	TRBJ2-7	-	15
CASSGTDGGYTF	TGTGCCAGCAGTGGGACAGACGGTGGCTACACCTTC	TRBV6-6	-	TRBJ1-2	TRBD1	12
CASSLSSGDYEEQYF	TGCGCCAGCAGCTTGAGTTCAGGAGACTACGAGGAGCAGTACTTC	TRBV5-1	few	TRBJ2-4	-	15
CASGKGTAYLANEKLFF	TGTGCCAGCGGGAAAGGGACAGCCTACCTAGCTAATGAAAAACTGTTTTTT	TRBV5-5	-	TRBJ1-4	TRBD1	17
CSGSLAAYEQYF	TGCAGCGGTAGCTTGGCAGCCTACGAGCAGTACTTC	TRBV29-1	-	TRBJ2-7	-	12
CSAYRGGYGYTF	TGCAGTGCTTACAGGGGGGGGTATGGCTACACCTTC	TRBV20-1	few	TRBJ1-2	TRBD1	12
CASKLGQGQNTEAFF	TGTGCCAGCAAACTAGGACAGGGCCAGAACACTGAAGCTTTCTTT	TRBV25-1	-	TRBJ1-1	TRBD1	15
CASSSQGEQNIQYF	TGCGCCAGCAGCTCACAGGGGGAGCAAAACATTCAGTACTTC	TRBV5-1	-	TRBJ2-4	TRBD1	14
CASSFEPTQETQYF	TGCGCCAGCAGCTTCGAACCGACCCAAGAGACCCAGTACTTC	TRBV5-1	-	TRBJ2-5	-	14
CASSAFTWGGDNEQFF	TGTGCCAGCAGTGCCTTTACCTGGGGGGGCGACAATGAGCAGTTCTTC	TRBV25-1	-	TRBJ2-1	-	16
CAISASGRVEKLFF	TGTGCCATCAGTGCTTCAGGGCGGGTTGAAAAACTGTTTTTT	TRBV10-3	few	TRBJ1-4	-	14
CASSENLQNIQYF	TGTGCCAGCAGTGAAAATCTACAAAACATTCAGTACTTC	TRBV6-1	-	TRBJ2-4	-	13
CASSQELAGVSTSTDTQYF	TGCGCCAGCAGCCAAGAACTAGCGGGAGTGAGTACTAGCACAGATACGCAGTATTTT	TRBV4-1	-	TRBJ2-3	TRBD2	19
CASSRQGGNEQYF	TGCGCCAGCAGCAGACAGGGTGGCAACGAGCAGTACTTC	TRBV5-1	-	TRBJ2-7	TRBD1	13